The next 20 T cell receptor beta chains were all read from a single sample in a study of T cells in narcolepsy. The table came from immunoSEQ multiplex PCR; TCRdb's copy has only in-frame clones and leaves some out. Found here are about 40,000 clones, around 89% of them singletons; the top ten hold under 1.5%. Source material: CD45RA- memory CD4+ T cells from PBMCs. All receptors derive from a human donor with narcolepsy.

Concerning this clone itself: The junction does not match germline at one end; this may be a read error. This chain uses TRBV7-7 with TRBJ2-5; the match to TRBD1 covers 9 bases. From germline, CDR1 is SSHAT and CDR2 FNYEAQ (reference sequence). The CDR3 has 15 amino acids. The CDR3 sequence: CASSLQGARGETQYF. As DNA, the CDR3 is TGTGCTAGCAGCTTACAGGGGGCACGGGGAGAGACCCAGTACTTC.

The genes are TRBV5-4 and TRBJ2-7; maybe TRBD2 (5 bases). The V gene's germline CDR1 is SGHNT and CDR2 YYREEE (reference sequence). The CDR3 covers 14 residues. The V end was cut by 4 bases, the J end by 3 bases, with 14 bases between. CDR3 loop: CASSPSLGSYEQYF. CDR3 in DNA: TGTGCCAGCAGCCCATCTCTGGGGAGCTACGAGCAGTACTTC.

The CDR3 DNA reads TGTGCCAGCAGCTTAATCAGAGACGGCGAGCAGTACTTC. This sequence encodes CASSLIRDGEQYF. This chain links TRBV11-3 with TRBJ2-5; D unclear. The J call may be incorrect, as the DNA end agrees better with TRBJ2-7. Germline CDR1 SGHNT, CDR2 YENEEA. The CDR3 consists of 13 residues.

The chain has TRBV19 and TRBJ1-5, with D possibly TRBD1 on 5 matching bases. Germline CDR1 LNHDA, CDR2 SQIVND (reference sequence). This CDR3 has 17 residues. V lost 4 bases and J lost 1, with 17 bases in between. In nucleotides, the CDR3 is TGTGCCAGTAGTACCTTCTCGTCGGGGGGGAGCAATCAGCCCCAGCATTTT. Amino acid sequence: CASSTFSSGGSNQPQHF.

CDR3 sequence reads: CASGGDRAQETQYF. The CDR3 DNA reads TGTGCCAGCGGTGGGGACAGAGCCCAAGAGACCCAGTACTTC. The chain couples TRBV7-9 to TRBJ2-5; 7 bases are a match to TRBD1. Germline lookup yields CDR1 SEHNR and CDR2 FQNEAQ (reference sequence). V lost 8 bases, J lost 1 base, and 7 bases stayed unmatched. CDR3 length: 14 residues.

The chain carries TRBV11-2 and TRBJ2-1, with 8 bases that match TRBD2. Germline trimming cut 8 bases from V and 5 bases from J; bases unmatched to any gene: 8. This CDR3 has 14 residues. Looked up from germline, CDR1 is SGHAT and CDR2 is FQNNGV. The CDR3 DNA reads TGTGCCAGCTCGGGAGGGGGGGCGGACAATGAGCAGTTCTTC. Translating gives CASSGGGADNEQFF.

This chain links TRBV6-5 with TRBJ1-4; 8 nucleotides agree with TRBD1. Germline V CDR1 and CDR2: MNHEY, SVGAGI. This CDR3 spans 15 amino acids. V dropped 5 bases and J dropped 8; count of bases not matched to a gene: 10. The CDR3: CASSGNRGMAEKLFF. The CDR3 DNA follows: TGTGCCAGCAGTGGAAACAGGGGGATGGCAGAAAAACTGTTTTTT.

The chain couples TRBV30 to TRBJ1-1; 7 bases fit TRBD1. The CDR3 sequence is 12 residues long. Germline V gene lookup returns CDR1 GTSNPN and CDR2 SVGIG (reference sequence). Germline trimming cut 5 bases from V and 10 bases from J; bases unmatched to any gene: 10. Here the CDR3 DNA reads TGTGCCTGGGAGAAGACAGGGAGTAGAGCTTTCTTT. It translates to CAWEKTGSRAFF.

The V call is TRBV10-3, the J call TRBJ2-6, with TRBD2 as a possible D gene (6 bases). Trimming left V 10 bases short and J 3 bases short, with 10 bases between. The CDR3 is 13 residues long. Germline lookup yields CDR1 ENHRY and CDR2 SYGVKD. This CDR3 is CATRGGGANVLTF. In DNA form, the CDR3 reads TGTGCCACAAGGGGAGGTGGGGCCAACGTCCTGACTTTC.

CDR3 in amino acids: CASSPDSLCRNTEAFF. The DNA of the CDR3 is TGTGCCAGCAGCCCTGACTCCCTATGCCGGAACACTGAAGCTTTCTTT. The V call is TRBV21-1, the J call TRBJ1-1. TRBV21-1 is flagged as a pseudogene. The CDR3 has 16 amino acids.

The chain joins TRBV7-2 to TRBJ2-3; D remains ambiguous. Trimming took 5 bases from V and 6 from J, leaving 9 bases between them. The CDR3 sequence is 12 residues long. Germline CDR1 SGHTA, CDR2 FQGNSA. The CDR3 region is CASSPRGDTQYF. In nucleotides, the CDR3 is TGTGCCAGCAGCCCCCGTGGGGATACGCAGTATTTT.

The CDR3 sequence: CASSPRVRGYSNQPQHF. The CDR3 nucleotides read TGTGCCAGCAGCCCCAGGGTGCGGGGTTATAGCAATCAGCCCCAGCATTTT. V and J are TRBV7-2 and TRBJ1-5; weak D call: TRBD1 (5 bases). This CDR3 comprises 17 residues. V was shortened by 5 bases and J by 0 bases, with 17 bases between the two germline ends. Germline CDR1 reads SGHTA; CDR2 reads FQGNSA.

The chain is built from TRBV6-5 and TRBJ1-2, with a possible D match to TRBD1 (6 bases). This CDR3 contains 14 residues. Germline lookup yields CDR1 MNHEY and CDR2 SVGAGI. V was pared by 2 bases and J by 2 bases, with 9 bases between. The CDR3 protein is CASSYGTGNYGYTF. The CDR3 nucleotides are TGTGCCAGCAGTTACGGTACAGGGAACTATGGCTACACCTTC.

This clone occurred a few times. The rearrangement joins TRBV2 to TRBJ1-4; possibly TRBD1 for D (6 bases). The CDR3 extends over 16 amino acids. The ends were cut back, 4 bases at V and 8 bases at J, with 20 bases in the middle. The germline V gene has CDR1 SNHLY and CDR2 FYNNEI. The CDR3 bases are TGTGCCAGCAGTGTTGTCGGGGGCGCGAGGAGAGAAAAACTGTTTTTT. It codes for CASSVVGGARREKLFF.

This sequence joins TRBV6-5 and TRBJ2-7, with D perhaps matching TRBD1 or TRBD2 (5 bases each). The CDR3 is made up of 14 amino acids. V was cut by 2 bases and J by 7 bases, with 15 bases left in between. The germline CDR1 and CDR2 sequences are MNHEY and SVGAGI. For the CDR3, the DNA is TGTGCCAGCAGTTACGGGGCAGTTGAGGGAGAGCAGTACTTC. Translating it yields CASSYGAVEGEQYF.

This clone showed up just a few times. The chain uses TRBV6-5 and TRBJ2-3, with D tentatively TRBD2 (7 bases). The CDR3 covers 15 residues. The V gene's germline CDR1 is MNHEY and CDR2 SVGAGI. V was cut by 5 bases and J by 2 bases, with 14 bases left in between. The CDR3 DNA reads TGTGCCAGCAGTGGAGGGGGGGTTTCCACAGATACGCAGTATTTT. Residues: CASSGGGVSTDTQYF.

The chain employs TRBV19 and TRBJ2-3; D tentatively fits TRBD1 or TRBD2 (5 bases each). Germline V gives CDR1 LNHDA, CDR2 SQIVND (reference sequence). The V gene lost 4 bases and the J gene lost 5 bases, with 16 bases spanning the gap. The CDR3 totals 15 residues. CDR3 amino acids: CASSKTRGSGDTQYF. DNA of the CDR3: TGTGCCAGTAGTAAAACTAGGGGATCAGGAGATACGCAGTATTTT.

The V gene is TRBV19, the J gene TRBJ2-1; the match to TRBD2 covers 8 bases. With 7 bases clipped from V and 15 bases from J, the junction kept 14 bases outside the gene matches. Looked up from germline, CDR1 is LNHDA and CDR2 is SQIVND (reference sequence). This CDR3 is 13 amino acids long. CDR3 nucleotides: TGTGCCAGTACCAAATACGAAGCGGGAGTCCCGTTCTTC. Encoded protein: CASTKYEAGVPFF.

This clone is a singleton in its sample. The rearrangement joins TRBV9 to TRBJ2-2; TRBD2 matches at 12 bases. Germline V gives CDR1 SGDLS, CDR2 YYNGEE. The CDR3 consists of 19 residues. With V trimmed by 3 bases and J by 0 bases, 9 bases remained unmatched. CDR3 DNA sequence: TGTGCCAGCAGCGCAGGACCGGGACTAGCGGGCCCGAACACCGGGGAGCTGTTTTTT. It encodes CASSAGPGLAGPNTGELFF.

The chain joins TRBV6-6 to TRBJ2-1; 16 nucleotides match TRBD2. This CDR3 comprises 14 residues. CDR1 and CDR2 from the germline V gene are MNHNY and SVGAGI (reference sequence). After removal of 5 bases from V and 15 bases from J, the junction contained 7 bases not matched to a gene. The DNA of the CDR3 is TGTGCCAGCAGTGCAGGGACTAGCGGGAGGGGAGGGTTCTTC. It encodes CASSAGTSGRGGFF.